The entry below gives a single TCR beta chain sequence along with its context. Its matching antigen is unknown. This sample was taken from a study of blood T cells in healthy people across ages. A sample-barcoded 5' primer and a J-beta primer mix were used in a second PCR of roughly 6 to 11 cycles. Sequencing of every sample gave 3 million or more CDR3-containing paired-end reads. MiXCR, run by TCRdb on the 5' RACE reads, gives a single entry per CDR3 protein. This table has 1 million to 1.2 million distinct CDR3 sequences, roughly two fifths appearing once. This CDR3 is built from 13 residues. Trimming pared 5 bases from V and 8 bases from J, leaving 15 bases between. Germline assignment: CDR1 MDHEN and CDR2 SYDVKM. Overall study results and limits: Age brought a roughly linear fall in TCR beta diversity measured per million T cells. Naive T cell percentage showed a strong correlation with the diversity of TCR beta.

The sequence was obtained from a man between 18 and 35 years old in good health. Specimen: blood. The rearrangement joins TRBV28 to TRBJ1-2; D possibly corresponds to TRBD1 (5 bases). CDR3 in amino acids: CASSVGGARGYTF. In nucleotides, the CDR3 is TGTGCCAGCAGTGTAGGCGGGGCAAGGGGCTACACCTTC.